This T cell receptor (beta chain) was profiled in a study of T-cell memory formation after mild COVID-19. Study background: TCR clustering was largely donor specific. Study observations and caveats: In second-wave clones peaking day 37, SARS-CoV-2 specificity remained unconfirmed. Clones that contracted from day 15 to 85 had balanced CD4/CD8; later expanders were CD4+ biased. Memory sampled before infection contained some responding clones, suggesting cross-reactive memory joined.

Trimming removed 0 bases from V and 0 bases from J; junction bases left unmatched: 5. The CDR3 extends over 16 amino acids. The germline V gene has CDR1 SGHRS and CDR2 YFSETQ. As regards this clonotype: Its antigen is as yet unknown.

TCRdb processed the 5' RACE reads anew with MiXCR; each CDR3 protein has one entry. Seen here are roughly 140,000 distinct CDR3 sequences, around 15% observed once, and the top ten hold approximately 30%. The chain links TRBV5-1 to TRBJ2-7; 8 nucleotides match TRBD1. Sequenced sample: PBMCs or a T cell subset sorted from them (not recorded which). The source is an adult woman who had mild COVID-19 (a few samples of this study predate the infection). Cell type and time point are not known. The DNA for the CDR3 is TGCGCCAGCAGCTTGGGGCCGGACAGGGACTCCTACGAGCAGTACTTC. Translating gives CASSLGPDRDSYEQYF.